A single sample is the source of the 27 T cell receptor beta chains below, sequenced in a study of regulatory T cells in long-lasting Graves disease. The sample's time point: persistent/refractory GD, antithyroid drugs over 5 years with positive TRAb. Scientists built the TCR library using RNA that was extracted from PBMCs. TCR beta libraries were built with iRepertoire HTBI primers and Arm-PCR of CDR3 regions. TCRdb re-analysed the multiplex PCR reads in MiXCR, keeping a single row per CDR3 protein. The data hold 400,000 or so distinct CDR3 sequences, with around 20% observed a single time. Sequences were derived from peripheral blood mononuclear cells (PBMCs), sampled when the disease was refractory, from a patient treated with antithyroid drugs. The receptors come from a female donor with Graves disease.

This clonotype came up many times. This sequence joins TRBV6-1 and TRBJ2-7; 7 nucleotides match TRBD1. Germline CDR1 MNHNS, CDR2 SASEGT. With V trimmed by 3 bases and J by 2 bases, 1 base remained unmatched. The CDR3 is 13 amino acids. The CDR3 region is CASSEDRTYEQYF. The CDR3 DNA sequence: TGTGCCAGCAGTGAGGACAGGACCTACGAGCAGTACTTC.

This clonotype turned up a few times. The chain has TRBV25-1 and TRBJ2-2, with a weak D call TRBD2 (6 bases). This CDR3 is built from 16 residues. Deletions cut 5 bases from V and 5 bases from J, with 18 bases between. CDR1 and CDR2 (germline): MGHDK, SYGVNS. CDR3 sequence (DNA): TGTGCCAGCAGTCAAAACCGGGACTCCAAAACCGGGGAGCTGTTTTTT. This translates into CASSQNRDSKTGELFF. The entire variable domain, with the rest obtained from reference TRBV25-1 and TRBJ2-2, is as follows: EADIYQTPRYLVIGTGKKITLECSQTMGHDKMYWYQQDPGMELHLIHYSYGVNSTEKGDLSSESTVSRIRTEHFPLTLESARPSHTSQYLCASSQNRDSKTGELFFGEGSRLTVL.

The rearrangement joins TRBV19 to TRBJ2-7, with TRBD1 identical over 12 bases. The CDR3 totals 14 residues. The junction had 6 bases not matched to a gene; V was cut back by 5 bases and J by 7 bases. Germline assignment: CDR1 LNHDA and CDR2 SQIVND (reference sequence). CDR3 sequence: CASSPGQGALEQYF. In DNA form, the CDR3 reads TGTGCCAGTAGTCCGGGACAGGGGGCGCTTGAGCAGTACTTC.

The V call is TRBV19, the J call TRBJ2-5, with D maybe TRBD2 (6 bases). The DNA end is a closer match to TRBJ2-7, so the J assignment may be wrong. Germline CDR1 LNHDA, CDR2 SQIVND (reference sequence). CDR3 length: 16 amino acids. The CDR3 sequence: CASRPRAGLGSYEQYF. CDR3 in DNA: TGTGCCAGTAGGCCCCGAGCGGGCCTAGGCTCCTACGAGCAGTACTTC.

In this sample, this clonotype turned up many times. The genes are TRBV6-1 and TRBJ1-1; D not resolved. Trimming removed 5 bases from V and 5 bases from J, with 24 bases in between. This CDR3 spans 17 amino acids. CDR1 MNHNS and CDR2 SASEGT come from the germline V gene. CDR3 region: CASSPYPGVLMRTEAFF. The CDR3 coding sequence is TGTGCCAGCAGTCCGTATCCGGGCGTACTTATGAGGACTGAAGCTTTCTTT.

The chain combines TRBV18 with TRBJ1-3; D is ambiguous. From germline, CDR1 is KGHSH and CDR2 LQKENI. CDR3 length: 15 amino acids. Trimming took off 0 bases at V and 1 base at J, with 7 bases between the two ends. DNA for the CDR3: TGTGCCAGCTCACCACCGGTTCGGTCTGGAAACACCATATATTTT. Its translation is CASSPPVRSGNTIYF.

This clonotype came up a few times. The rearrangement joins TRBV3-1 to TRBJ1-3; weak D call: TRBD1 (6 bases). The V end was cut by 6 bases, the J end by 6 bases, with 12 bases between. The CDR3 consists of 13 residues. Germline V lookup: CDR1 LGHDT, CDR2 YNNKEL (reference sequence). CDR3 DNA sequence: TGTGCCAGCAGAACGACAGGTTTAAACACCATATATTTT. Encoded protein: CASRTTGLNTIYF.

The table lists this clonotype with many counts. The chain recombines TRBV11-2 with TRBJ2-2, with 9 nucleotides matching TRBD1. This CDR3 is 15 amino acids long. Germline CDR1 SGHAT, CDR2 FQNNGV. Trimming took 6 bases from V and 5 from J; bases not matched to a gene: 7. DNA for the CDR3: TGTGCCAGCAGTAAGACAGGGGGGGCGACCGGGGAGCTGTTTTTT. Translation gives CASSKTGGATGELFF.

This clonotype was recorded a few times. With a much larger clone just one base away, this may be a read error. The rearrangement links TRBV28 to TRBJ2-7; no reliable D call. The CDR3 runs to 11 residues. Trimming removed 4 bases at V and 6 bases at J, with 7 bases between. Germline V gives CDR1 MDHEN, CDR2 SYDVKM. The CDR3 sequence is CASSYGGEQYF. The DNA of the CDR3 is TGTGCCAGCAGTTACGGTGGCGAGCAGTACTTC.

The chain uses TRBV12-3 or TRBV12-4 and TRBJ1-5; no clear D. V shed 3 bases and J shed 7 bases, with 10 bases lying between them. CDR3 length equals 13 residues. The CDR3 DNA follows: TGTGCCAGCAGTTTGGGTGCCCGACAGCCCCAGCATTTT. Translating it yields CASSLGARQPQHF.

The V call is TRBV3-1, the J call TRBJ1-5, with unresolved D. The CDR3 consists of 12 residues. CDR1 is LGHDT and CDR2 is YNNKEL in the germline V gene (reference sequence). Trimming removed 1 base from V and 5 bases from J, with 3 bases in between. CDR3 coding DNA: TGTGCCAGCAGCCAAGCGGATCAGCCCCAGCATTTT. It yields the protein CASSQADQPQHF.

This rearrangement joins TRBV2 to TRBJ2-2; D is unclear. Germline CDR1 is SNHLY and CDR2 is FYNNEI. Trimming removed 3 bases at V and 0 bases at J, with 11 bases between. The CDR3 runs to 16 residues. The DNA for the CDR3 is TGTGCCAGCAGTGAGGTACGCAGGTCGAACACCGGGGAGCTGTTTTTT. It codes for CASSEVRRSNTGELFF.

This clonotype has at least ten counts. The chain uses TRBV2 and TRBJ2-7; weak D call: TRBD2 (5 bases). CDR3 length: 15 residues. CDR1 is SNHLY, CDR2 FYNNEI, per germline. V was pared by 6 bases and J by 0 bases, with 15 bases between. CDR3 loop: CASSSSDSSSYEQYF. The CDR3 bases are TGTGCCAGCAGCTCATCGGACTCGAGCTCCTACGAGCAGTACTTC.

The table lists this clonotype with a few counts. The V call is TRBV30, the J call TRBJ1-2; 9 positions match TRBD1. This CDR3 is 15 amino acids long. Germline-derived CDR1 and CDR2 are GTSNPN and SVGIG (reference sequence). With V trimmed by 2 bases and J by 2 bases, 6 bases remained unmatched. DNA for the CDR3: TGTGCCTGGAGTAACCCTGGACAGGGGAACTATGGCTACACCTTC. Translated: CAWSNPGQGNYGYTF.

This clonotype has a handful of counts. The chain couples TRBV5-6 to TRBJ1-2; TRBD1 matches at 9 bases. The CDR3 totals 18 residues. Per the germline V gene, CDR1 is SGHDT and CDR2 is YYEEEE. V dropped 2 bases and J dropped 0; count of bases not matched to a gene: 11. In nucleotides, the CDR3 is TGTGCCAGCAGCTTTCAAGACGGACAGGGGAAAGCTAACTATGGCTACACCTTC. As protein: CASSFQDGQGKANYGYTF.

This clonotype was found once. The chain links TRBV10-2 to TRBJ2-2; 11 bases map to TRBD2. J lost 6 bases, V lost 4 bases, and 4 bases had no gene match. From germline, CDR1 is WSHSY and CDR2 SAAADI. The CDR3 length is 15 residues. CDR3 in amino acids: CASSATSGRAGELFF. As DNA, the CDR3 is TGCGCCAGCAGTGCCACTAGCGGGAGAGCCGGGGAGCTGTTTTTT.

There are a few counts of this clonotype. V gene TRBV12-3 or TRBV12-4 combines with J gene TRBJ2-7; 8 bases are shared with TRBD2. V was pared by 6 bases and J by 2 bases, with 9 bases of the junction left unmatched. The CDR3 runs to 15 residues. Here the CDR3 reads CASSTRGGLAYEQYF. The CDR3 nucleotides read TGTGCCAGCAGCACCCGGGGGGGCCTCGCCTACGAGCAGTACTTC.

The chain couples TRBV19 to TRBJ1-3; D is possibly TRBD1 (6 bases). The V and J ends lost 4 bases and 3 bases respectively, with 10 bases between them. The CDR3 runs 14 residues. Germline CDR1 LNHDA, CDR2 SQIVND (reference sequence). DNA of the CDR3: TGTGCCAGTAGTAACCAGGGGCGTGGAAACACCATATATTTT. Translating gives CASSNQGRGNTIYF.

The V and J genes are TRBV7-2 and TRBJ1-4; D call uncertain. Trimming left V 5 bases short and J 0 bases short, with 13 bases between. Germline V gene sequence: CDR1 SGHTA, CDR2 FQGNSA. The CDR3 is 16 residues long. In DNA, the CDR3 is TGTGCCAGCAGCCCCTTCGTTACAGCAACTAATGAAAAACTGTTTTTT. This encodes CASSPFVTATNEKLFF.

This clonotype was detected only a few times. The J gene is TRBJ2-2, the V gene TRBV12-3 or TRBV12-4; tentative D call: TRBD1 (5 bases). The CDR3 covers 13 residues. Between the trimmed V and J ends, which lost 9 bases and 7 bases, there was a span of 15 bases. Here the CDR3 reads CASLAHQGGELFF. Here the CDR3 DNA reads TGTGCCAGTTTAGCTCATCAGGGCGGGGAGCTGTTTTTT.

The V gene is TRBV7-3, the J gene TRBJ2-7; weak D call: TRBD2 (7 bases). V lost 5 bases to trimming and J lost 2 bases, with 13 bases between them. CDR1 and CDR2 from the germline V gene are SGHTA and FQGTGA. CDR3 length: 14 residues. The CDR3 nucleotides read TGTGCCAGCAGCCCAGGGGAGGGAACCTACGAGCAGTACTTC. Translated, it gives CASSPGEGTYEQYF.

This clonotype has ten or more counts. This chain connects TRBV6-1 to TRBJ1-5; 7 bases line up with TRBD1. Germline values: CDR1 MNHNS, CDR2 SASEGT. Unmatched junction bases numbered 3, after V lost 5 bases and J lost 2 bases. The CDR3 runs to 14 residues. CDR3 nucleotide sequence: TGTGCCAGCAGTAAAGACAGGGGCAATCAGCCCCAGCATTTT. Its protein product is CASSKDRGNQPQHF.

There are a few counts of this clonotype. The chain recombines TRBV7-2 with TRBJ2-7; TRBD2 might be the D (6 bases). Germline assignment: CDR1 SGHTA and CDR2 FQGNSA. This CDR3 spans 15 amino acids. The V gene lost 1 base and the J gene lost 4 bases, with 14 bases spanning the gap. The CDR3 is CASSLVGAGPYEQYF. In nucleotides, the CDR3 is TGTGCCAGCAGCTTAGTCGGTGCGGGACCTTACGAGCAGTACTTC.

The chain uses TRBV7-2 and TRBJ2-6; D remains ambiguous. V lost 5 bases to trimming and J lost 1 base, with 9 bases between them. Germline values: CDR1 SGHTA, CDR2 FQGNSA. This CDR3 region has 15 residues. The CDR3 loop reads CASSKQPSGANVLTF. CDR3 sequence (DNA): TGTGCCAGCAGCAAGCAACCTTCTGGGGCCAACGTCCTGACTTTC.

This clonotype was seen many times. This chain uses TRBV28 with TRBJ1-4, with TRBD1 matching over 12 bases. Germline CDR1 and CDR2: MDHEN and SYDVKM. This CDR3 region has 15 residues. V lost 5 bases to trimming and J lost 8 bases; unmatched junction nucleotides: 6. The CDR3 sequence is CASSHGTGGVEKLFF. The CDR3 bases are TGTGCCAGCAGTCACGGGACAGGGGGCGTAGAAAAACTGTTTTTT.

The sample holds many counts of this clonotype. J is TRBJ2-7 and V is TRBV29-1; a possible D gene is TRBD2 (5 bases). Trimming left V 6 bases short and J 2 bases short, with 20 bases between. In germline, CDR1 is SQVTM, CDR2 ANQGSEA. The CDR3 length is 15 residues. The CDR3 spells CSVTDGEWDTYEQYF. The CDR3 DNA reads TGCAGCGTCACCGACGGGGAATGGGATACCTACGAGCAGTACTTC.

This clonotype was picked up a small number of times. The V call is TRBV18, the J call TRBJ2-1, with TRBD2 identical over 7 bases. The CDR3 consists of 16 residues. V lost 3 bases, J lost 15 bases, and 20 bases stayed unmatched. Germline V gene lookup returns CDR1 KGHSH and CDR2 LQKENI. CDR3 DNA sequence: TGTGCCAGCTCACCCGCAGAGGGCGGGAGCTCCAATGCGCCGTTCTTC. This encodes CASSPAEGGSSNAPFF. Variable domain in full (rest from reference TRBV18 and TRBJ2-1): NAGVMQNPRHLVRRRGQEARLRCSPMKGHSHVYWYRQLPEEGLKFMVYLQKENIIDESGMPKERFSAEFPKEGPSILRIQQVVRGDSAAYFCASSPAEGGSSNAPFFGPGTRLTVL.